The 9 T cell receptor beta chains reported below all come from one sample, sequenced in a study of T cell repertoires in cytomegalovirus infection. TCRdb itself ran the reads through MiXCR, one entry per CDR3 protein. Here the sample spans about 60,000 distinct CDR3 sequences, roughly 34% being singletons. The antigens for these receptors are not known. Sequencing was performed on PBMCs, sequenced either directly or after in vitro stimulation (not recorded which). All receptors derive from a human donor in good health (CMV status not recorded). Some clones in this sample may be carry-over from other donors' samples.

This clonotype was counted only a few times. This rearrangement joins TRBV7-2 to TRBJ2-7; 7 nucleotides match TRBD2. Per germline, CDR1 SGHTA and CDR2 FQGNSA. Trimming took 4 bases from V and 3 from J; bases not matched to a gene: 12. This CDR3 comprises 16 residues. CDR3 protein: CASSSPARGRNYEQYF. In DNA form, the CDR3 reads TGTGCCAGCAGCTCACCCGCCCGCGGGAGAAACTACGAGCAGTACTTC.

The table lists this clonotype with a few counts. The chain couples TRBV12-3 or TRBV12-4 to TRBJ1-5; TRBD1 might be the D (5 bases). The CDR3 runs to 12 residues. Deletions cut 7 bases from V and 7 bases from J, with 11 bases between. This CDR3 reads CASTSGRQPQHF. CDR3 nucleotides: TGTGCCAGCACCTCGGGACGGCAGCCCCAGCATTTT.

This clonotype turned up a few times. The chain links TRBV6-2 or TRBV6-3 to TRBJ2-3; D is ambiguous. This CDR3 is 13 amino acids long. The germline V gene has CDR1 MNHEY and CDR2 SVGEGT. The V gene lost 5 bases and the J gene lost 6 bases, with 12 bases spanning the gap. DNA for the CDR3: TGTGCCAGCAGTACTCCTTTAAGGGATACGCAGTATTTT. As protein: CASSTPLRDTQYF.

V is TRBV2 and J is TRBJ1-4; 7 nucleotides agree with TRBD1. The CDR3 length is 13 residues. The ends lost 3 bases at V and 5 bases at J; junction bases unmatched: 0. Germline V gene data show CDR1 as SNHLY and CDR2 as FYNNEI. CDR3 sequence (DNA): TGTGCCAGCAGTGAGACAGGGAATGAAAAACTGTTTTTT. Its translation is CASSETGNEKLFF.

The rearrangement links TRBV12-3 or TRBV12-4 to TRBJ2-7; D unclear. V lost 1 base, J lost 0 bases, and 7 bases lay in between. This CDR3 is built from 14 residues. CDR3 in amino acids: CASSLVRTSYEQYF. In DNA form, the CDR3 reads TGTGCCAGCAGTTTAGTGCGTACCTCCTACGAGCAGTACTTC.

This clonotype has a handful of counts. DNA of the CDR3: TGTGCCAGCACAGGGACAGGTCATGTCTCTGGAAACACCATATATTTT. Its translation: CASTGTGHVSGNTIYF. The chain is built from TRBV12-3 or TRBV12-4 and TRBJ1-3; 8 nucleotides line up with TRBD1. The length of the CDR3 is 16 residues. Germline trimming cut 7 bases from V and 0 bases from J; bases unmatched to any gene: 8.

The chain uses TRBV11-2 and TRBJ2-2; D remains ambiguous. V lost 5 bases to trimming and J lost 4 bases, with 8 bases between them. The CDR3 has 13 amino acids. The germline V gene encodes CDR1 SGHAT and CDR2 FQNNGV. CDR3 loop: CASSHPLTGELFF. The CDR3 nucleotides are TGTGCCAGCAGCCACCCCCTCACCGGGGAGCTGTTTTTT.

The chain combines TRBV15 with TRBJ2-3; D remains unclear. Germline-derived CDR1 and CDR2 are LNHNV and YYDKDF (reference sequence). The CDR3 consists of 15 residues. Trimming pared 1 base from V and 0 bases from J, leaving 8 bases between. The chain's CDR3 is CATSRVQPSTDTQYF. The CDR3 DNA reads as TGTGCCACCAGCAGAGTACAGCCTAGCACAGATACGCAGTATTTT.

The genes are TRBV6-6 and TRBJ2-3, with 9 bases fitting TRBD2. The CDR3 extends over 17 amino acids. Germline V gene sequence: CDR1 MNHNY, CDR2 SVGAGI (reference sequence). The J segment lost 4 bases and the V segment lost 2 bases, leaving 10 bases of the junction unmatched. DNA of the CDR3: TGTGCCAGCAGTTACAAGGTTAGCGGGAGATTGGCAGATACGCAGTATTTT. It translates to CASSYKVSGRLADTQYF.